Below, 24 T cell receptor beta chains from the same sample are listed, as sequenced in a study of blood T cell repertoires in COVID-19. Sequenced by immunoSEQ multiplex PCR; TCRdb stores in-frame clones only, minus some. The sample comprises about 270,000 clones, approximately 87% of which are singletons, and over 2% rests with the top ten. Sequencing was performed on peripheral blood. The source of these receptors is a woman between 50 and 59 years old with acute or convalescent COVID-19.

The V call is TRBV3-1 (or the pseudogene TRBV3-2), the J call TRBJ2-1; 10 bases map to TRBD2. The CDR3 runs 13 residues. The V gene end was trimmed by 8 bases and the J gene end by 7 bases; junction bases not matched to a gene: 5. Germline CDR1 and CDR2: LGHDT and YNNKEL (reference sequence). The CDR3: CASDLAGGNEQFF. In DNA, the CDR3 is TGTGCCAGCGATTTAGCGGGAGGAAATGAGCAGTTCTTC.

J is TRBJ2-2 and V is TRBV28; unclear D gene. Germline CDR1 is MDHEN and CDR2 is SYDVKM. The CDR3 is made up of 11 amino acids. In DNA form, the CDR3 reads TGTGCTGCGACCGGGACCGGGGAGCTGTTTTTT. Encoded protein: CAATGTGELFF. Based on the CDR3 plus reference TRBV28 and TRBJ2-2, the full variable domain is DVKVTQSSRYLVKRTGEKVFLECVQDMDHENMFWYRQDPGLGLRLIYFSYDVKMKEKGDIPEGYSVSREKKERFSLILESASTNQTSMYLCAATGTGELFFGEGSRLTVL.

The chain is built from TRBV24-1 and TRBJ2-3; the D gene is possibly TRBD1 (6 bases). This CDR3 has 19 residues. Germline loops: CDR1 KGHDR, CDR2 SFDVKD. V shed 0 bases and J shed 1 base, with 19 bases lying between them. This chain's CDR3 is CATSDLQSKRPGGTDTQYF. CDR3 sequence (DNA): TGTGCCACCAGTGATTTGCAAAGTAAGCGCCCAGGGGGCACAGATACGCAGTATTTT.

CDR3 sequence: CASSIAGGFSSNQPQHF. The CDR3 bases are TGTGCCAGTAGTATAGCGGGAGGGTTTTCAAGCAATCAGCCCCAGCATTTT. The chain uses TRBV19 and TRBJ1-5; no definite D call. CDR3 length equals 17 residues. V was shortened by 1 base and J by 1 base, with 14 bases between the two germline ends. Germline V gives CDR1 LNHDA, CDR2 SQIVND (reference sequence).

The chain carries TRBV7-9 and TRBJ2-7; D is uncertain. Germline loops: CDR1 SEHNR, CDR2 FQNEAQ (reference sequence). Trimming took off 2 bases at V and 6 bases at J, with 8 bases between the two ends. CDR3 length equals 12 residues. In nucleotides, the CDR3 is TGTGCCAGCAGCTTACAGTATGCCGAGCAGTACTTC. Its translation: CASSLQYAEQYF.

J is TRBJ1-3 and V is TRBV29-1; D is possibly TRBD1 (6 bases). The V and J ends lost 7 bases and 8 bases respectively, with 18 bases between them. Germline CDR1 is SQVTM and CDR2 is ANQGSEA. CDR3 length: 13 residues. The CDR3 DNA follows: TGCAGCGGGGGGCTTCCGGGTGTGGACACCATATATTTT. Translated, it gives CSGGLPGVDTIYF. The whole variable domain, remainder taken from reference TRBV29-1 and TRBJ1-3, is SAVISQKPSRDICQRGTSLTIQCQVDSQVTMMFWYRQQPGQSLTLIATANQGSEATYESGFVIDKFPISRPNLTFSTLTVSNMSPEDSSIYLCSGGLPGVDTIYFGEGSWLTVV.

The chain employs TRBV21-1 and TRBJ1-1; the D call in the table, TRBD1, was not verified against the DNA. TRBV21-1 is deemed a pseudogene. The CDR3 contains 12 residues. The CDR3 DNA follows: TGTGCCAGCACCGAAAGGGGGACTGAAGCTTTCTTT. Amino acid sequence: CASTERGTEAFF.

V is TRBV7-8 and J is TRBJ2-1; the match to TRBD2 covers 14 bases. The CDR3 totals 17 residues. V was clipped by 8 bases and J by 0 bases; unmatched bases: 6. Germline assignment: CDR1 SGHVS and CDR2 FQNEAQ. CDR3 sequence reads: CASGTSGSFNSYNEQFF. The CDR3, as DNA: TGTGCCAGCGGGACTAGCGGGAGTTTTAACTCCTACAATGAGCAGTTCTTC.

The chain joins TRBV6-6 to TRBJ2-1, with 13 bases matching TRBD2. Germline loops: CDR1 MNHNY, CDR2 SVGAGI (reference sequence). This CDR3 has 16 residues. The ends lost 0 bases at V and 9 bases at J; junction bases unmatched: 5. Here the CDR3 DNA reads TGTGCCAGCAGTTACTCCGGACTAGCGGGAGAGGTTGAGCAGTTCTTC. It translates to CASSYSGLAGEVEQFF.

The rearrangement joins TRBV5-6 to TRBJ2-1, with 16 bases matching TRBD2. In germline, CDR1 is SGHDT, CDR2 YYEEEE. CDR3 length equals 19 residues. J lost 7 bases, V lost 4 bases, and 14 bases had no gene match. CDR3 bases: TGTGCCAGCAGCCGGGCACTGGGACTAGCGGGAGGGTTTACGAATGAGCAGTTCTTC. Amino acids: CASSRALGLAGGFTNEQFF.

The rearrangement uses TRBV7-3 and TRBJ2-3; tentative D call: TRBD2 (6 bases). Germline values: CDR1 SGHTA, CDR2 FQGTGA. V gave up 6 bases and J gave up 0 bases, with 7 bases separating them. The CDR3 runs to 13 residues. As DNA, the CDR3 is TGTGCCAGCAGTCTAGCGAGCACAGATACGCAGTATTTT. It specifies CASSLASTDTQYF.

V usage is TRBV24-1 and J usage is TRBJ2-1, with 8 bases fitting TRBD1. Germline values: CDR1 KGHDR, CDR2 SFDVKD. CDR3 length equals 16 residues. V lost 3 bases to trimming and J lost 1 base; unmatched junction nucleotides: 4. DNA of the CDR3: TGTGCCACCAGTGATACAGGGGGTTATTCCTACAATGAGCAGTTCTTC. Its translation: CATSDTGGYSYNEQFF.

The CDR3 sequence is CASSSLQGAGEQFF. CDR3 nucleotides: TGTGCCAGCAGCTCTCTACAGGGGGCGGGTGAGCAGTTCTTC. The chain links TRBV7-6 to TRBJ2-1; 9 bases align to TRBD1. V dropped 4 bases and J dropped 9; count of bases not matched to a gene: 7. CDR1 SGHVS and CDR2 FNYEAQ come from the germline V gene. This CDR3 has 14 residues.

V and J are TRBV29-1 and TRBJ1-4; TRBD1 is a possible D gene (5 bases). From germline, CDR1 is SQVTM and CDR2 ANQGSEA. This CDR3 is 13 amino acids long. CDR3 in DNA: TGCAGTGGATCGACGGACAACTATGAAAAACTGTTTTTT. It specifies CSGSTDNYEKLFF. Complete variable domain (other parts from reference TRBV29-1 and TRBJ1-4): SAVISQKPSRDICQRGTSLTIQCQVDSQVTMMFWYRQQPGQSLTLIATANQGSEATYESGFVIDKFPISRPNLTFSTLTVSNMSPEDSSIYLCSGSTDNYEKLFFGSGTQLSVL.

For this clone: This same CDR3 is encoded by further DNA sequences in the sample. The V and J genes are TRBV5-1 and TRBJ1-1; D unresolved. Germline V gives CDR1 SGHRS, CDR2 YFSETQ. The V gene lost 0 bases and the J gene lost 1 base, with 4 bases spanning the gap. The CDR3 contains 13 residues. The CDR3 DNA follows: TGCGCCAGCAGCTTGGACAGGAACACTGAAGCTTTCTTT. It is translated as CASSLDRNTEAFF.

The V and J genes are TRBV6-2 or TRBV6-3 and TRBJ1-6; TRBD1 is a possible D gene (6 bases). The germline V gene encodes CDR1 MNHEY and CDR2 SVGEGT. This CDR3 region has 15 residues. The V end lost 6 bases, the J end lost 7 bases, and 16 bases lay between the germline ends. The CDR3 loop is CASSPLGGRNSPLHF. In nucleotides, the CDR3 is TGTGCCAGCAGCCCGCTTGGGGGCAGGAATTCACCCCTCCACTTT.

This chain links TRBV30 with TRBJ1-3; the match to TRBD1 covers 8 bases. The V and J ends lost 4 bases and 0 bases, in that order; junction bases with no gene match: 5. CDR3 length: 15 amino acids. CDR1 is GTSNPN, CDR2 SVGIG, per germline (reference sequence). CDR3 protein: CAWTGQGTSGNTIYF. CDR3 nucleotide sequence: TGTGCCTGGACCGGACAGGGTACCTCTGGAAACACCATATATTTT. The variable domain in full, with the rest retrieved from reference TRBV30 and TRBJ1-3, is SQTIHQWPATLVQPVGSPLSLECTVEGTSNPNLYWYRQAAGRGLQLLFYSVGIGQISSEVPQNLSASRPQDRQFILSSKKLLLSDSGFYLCAWTGQGTSGNTIYFGEGSWLTVV.

The chain links TRBV9 to TRBJ2-1, with TRBD2 matching 9 bases. The CDR3 length is 17 residues. V lost 4 bases, J lost 6 bases, and 14 bases stayed unmatched. Germline CDR1 and CDR2: SGDLS and YYNGEE. The CDR3 DNA sequence: TGTGCCAGCAGCCATGCCTGGGCGGGAGGGCCAGGCAATGAGCAGTTCTTC. Protein sequence: CASSHAWAGGPGNEQFF.

J is TRBJ2-5 and V is TRBV18; 7 bases map to TRBD2. The germline V gene encodes CDR1 KGHSH and CDR2 LQKENI. This CDR3 has 17 residues. V gave up 10 bases and J gave up 3 bases; unmatched junction bases: 20. The CDR3 loop is CATSGGTRTTTKETQYF. The CDR3 nucleotides are TGTGCCACCTCGGGGGGTACGCGGACCACAACTAAAGAGACCCAGTACTTC.

The chain uses TRBV5-4 and TRBJ2-7; D is possibly TRBD2 (6 bases). Trimming shortened V by 6 bases and J by 6 bases, and 19 bases separated the two germline ends. Germline V gives CDR1 SGHNT, CDR2 YYREEE (reference sequence). CDR3 length: 14 residues. CDR3 protein: CASNKGRENSEQYF. CDR3 DNA: TGTGCCAGCAACAAAGGACGGGAGAATTCCGAGCAGTACTTC.

This sequence joins TRBV11-2 and TRBJ2-7; possibly TRBD1 for D (5 bases). Germline loops: CDR1 SGHAT, CDR2 FQNNGV. V lost 5 bases and J 3 bases, leaving 20 bases between the germline ends. The CDR3 is made up of 16 amino acids. For the CDR3, the DNA is TGTGCCAGCAGCCCGAGTGGTAGGGGAAAGTACTACGAGCAGTACTTC. Translated: CASSPSGRGKYYEQYF.

Regarding this clone: Different DNA sequences within this sample yield the same CDR3. For the CDR3, the DNA is TGTGCCAGCAGTGGACAGGGCAACACTGAAGCTTTCTTT. This translates into CASSGQGNTEAFF. The V and J genes are TRBV2 and TRBJ1-1; 7 bases match TRBD1. Germline trimming cut 4 bases from V and 2 bases from J; bases unmatched to any gene: 1. The CDR3 runs 13 residues. Per the germline V gene, CDR1 is SNHLY and CDR2 is FYNNEI.

This sequence joins TRBV19 and TRBJ2-5; 11 bases are shared with TRBD1. The junction had 4 bases not matched to a gene; V was cut back by 6 bases and J by 4 bases. Germline V lookup: CDR1 LNHDA, CDR2 SQIVND (reference sequence). The CDR3 extends over 14 amino acids. This CDR3 reads CASRDRGLSETQYF. The CDR3 region has the DNA TGTGCCAGTAGGGACAGGGGGCTGTCAGAGACCCAGTACTTC.

The chain links TRBV28 to TRBJ2-7; perhaps TRBD1 as D (5 bases). Deletions cut 4 bases from V and 3 bases from J, with 7 bases between. Looked up from germline, CDR1 is MDHEN and CDR2 is SYDVKM. The CDR3 contains 12 residues. In DNA form, the CDR3 reads TGTGCCAGCAGTTCAGGGCTCTACGAGCAGTACTTC. Translation gives CASSSGLYEQYF.